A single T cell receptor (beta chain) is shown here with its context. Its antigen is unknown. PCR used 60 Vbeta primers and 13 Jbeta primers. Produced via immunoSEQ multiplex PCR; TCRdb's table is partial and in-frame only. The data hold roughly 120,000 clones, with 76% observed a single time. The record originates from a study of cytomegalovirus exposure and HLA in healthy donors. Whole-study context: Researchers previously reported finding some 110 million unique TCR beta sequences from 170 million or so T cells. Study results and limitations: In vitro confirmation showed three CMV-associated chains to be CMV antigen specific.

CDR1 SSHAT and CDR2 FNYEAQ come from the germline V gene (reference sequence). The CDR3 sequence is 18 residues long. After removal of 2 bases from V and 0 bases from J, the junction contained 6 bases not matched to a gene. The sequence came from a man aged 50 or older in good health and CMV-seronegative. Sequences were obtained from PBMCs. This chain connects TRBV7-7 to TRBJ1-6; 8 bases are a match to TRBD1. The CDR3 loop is CASSLMGQDNSYNSPLHF. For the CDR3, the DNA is TGTGCCAGCAGCTTAATGGGACAGGACAACTCCTATAATTCACCCCTCCACTTT.